This record covers a single TCR beta chain. The source of the sample is a study of tumor and adjacent non-tumor tissue in lung cancer. This sample's RNA came from whole unsorted tissue. Distant lung tissue was collected more than 3 cm away from the tumor edge. TCRbeta libraries were built with three rounds of nested PCR, modified from ARM-PCR. MiXCR, applied by TCRdb to the multiplex PCR reads, yields one record per CDR3 protein. The sample includes about 50,000 distinct CDR3 sequences, 74% of them seen just once. V gave up 9 bases and J gave up 2 bases, with 19 bases separating them. The CDR3 loop spans 15 amino acids. Per germline, CDR1 MDHEN and CDR2 SYDVKM.

The specimen was distant non-tumor lung tissue. The sequence derives from a woman aged 60-75 years with non-small cell lung cancer. This rearrangement joins TRBV28 to TRBJ1-1; D gene ambiguous. The DNA for the CDR3 is TGTGCCAGGACTTTATTGCCTCCTACCAACACTGAAGCTTTCTTT. Translated, it gives CARTLLPPTNTEAFF.